This T cell receptor beta chain was captured in a study of shared clonotypes between healthy human individuals. Study details: A donor's plate count was three for CD4 naive and three for CD4 memory; CD8 naive had two and CD8 memory one. Points from the study as a whole: Memory subsets had estimated richness that was generally smaller than that of naive subsets. A handful of donors had around 5.5% of their naive CD4 clonotypes in common.

TCRdb's copy holds only in-frame clones and misses some; the assay was immunoSEQ multiplex PCR. Here the sample spans 2 million to 3 million clones, just over 90% being singletons. CDR1 and CDR2 from the germline V gene are SNHLY and FYNNEI. The CDR3 sequence is 16 residues long. Comments on this clone: Its antigen is undetermined. One junction end does not reproduce the germline sequence, and a read error may be involved.

This sequence originates from a man between 18 and 35 years old in good health. The V call is TRBV2, the J call TRBJ2-3; D is possibly TRBD2 (5 bases). Specimen: naive CD4+ T cells sorted from blood. Specified subset: CD45RA+ positively selected. The CDR3 reads CASSEAYGILTDTQYF. CDR3 nucleotide sequence: TGTGCCAGCAGCGAAGCTTACGGGATCCTCACAGATACGCAGTATTTT.